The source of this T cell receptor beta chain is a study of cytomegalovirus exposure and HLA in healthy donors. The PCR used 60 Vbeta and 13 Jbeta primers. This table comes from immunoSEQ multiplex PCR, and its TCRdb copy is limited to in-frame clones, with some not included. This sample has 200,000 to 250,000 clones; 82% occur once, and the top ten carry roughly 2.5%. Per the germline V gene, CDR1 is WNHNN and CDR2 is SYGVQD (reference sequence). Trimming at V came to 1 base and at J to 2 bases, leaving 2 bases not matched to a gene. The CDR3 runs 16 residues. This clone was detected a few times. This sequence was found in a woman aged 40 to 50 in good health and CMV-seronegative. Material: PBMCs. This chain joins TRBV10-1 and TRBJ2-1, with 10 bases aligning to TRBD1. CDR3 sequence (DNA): TGCGCCAGCAGTGAGTTAGGGACAGGGGCCTACAATGAGCAGTTCTTC. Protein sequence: CASSELGTGAYNEQFF.